The clone carrying this T cell receptor (beta chain) came up many times. This specimen belongs to a study of identical twins. V was trimmed by 1 base and J by 6 bases, leaving 6 bases between them. This CDR3 region has 12 residues. Germline V CDR1 and CDR2: SGHNT, YYREEE (reference sequence). Each CDR3 protein is one row after TCRdb ran MiXCR on the 5' RACE reads. The sample holds 550,000 to 700,000 distinct CDR3 sequences; about 20% are singletons and the top ten take around 4.4%. Healthy Caucasians, and only they, were the donors. This same sample was also part of a study on T cells expressing NK-cell markers.

The sequenced sample was PBMCs. This TCR was sampled from a woman between 18 and 29 years old in good health. This chain connects TRBV5-4 to TRBJ2-3; D is undetermined. This chain's CDR3 is CASSLPPDTQYF. The CDR3 region has the DNA TGTGCCAGCAGCTTGCCCCCTGATACGCAGTATTTT.